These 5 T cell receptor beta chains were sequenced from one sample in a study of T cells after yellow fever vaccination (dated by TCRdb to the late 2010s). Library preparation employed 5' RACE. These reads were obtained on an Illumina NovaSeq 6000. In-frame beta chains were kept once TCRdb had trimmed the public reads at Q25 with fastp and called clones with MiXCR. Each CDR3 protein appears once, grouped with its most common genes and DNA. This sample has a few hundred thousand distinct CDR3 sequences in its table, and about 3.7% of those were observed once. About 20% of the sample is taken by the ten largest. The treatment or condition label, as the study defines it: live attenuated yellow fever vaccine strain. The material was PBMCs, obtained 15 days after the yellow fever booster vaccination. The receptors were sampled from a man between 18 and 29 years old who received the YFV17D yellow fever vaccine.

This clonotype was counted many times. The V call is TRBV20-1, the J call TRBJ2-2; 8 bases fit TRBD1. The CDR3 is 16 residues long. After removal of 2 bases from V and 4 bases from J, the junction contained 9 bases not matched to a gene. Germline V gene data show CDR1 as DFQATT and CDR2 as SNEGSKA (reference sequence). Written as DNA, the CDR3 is TGCAGTGCTAGAACCCGACAGGGGTTGAGCACCGGGGAGCTGTTTTTT. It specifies CSARTRQGLSTGELFF.

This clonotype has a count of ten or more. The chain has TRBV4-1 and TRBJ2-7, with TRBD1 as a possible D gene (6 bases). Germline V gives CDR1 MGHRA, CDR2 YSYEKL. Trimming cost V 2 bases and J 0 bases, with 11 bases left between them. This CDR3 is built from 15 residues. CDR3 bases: TGCGCCAGCAGCCAAATACAGGGTGACTCCTACGAGCAGTACTTC. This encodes CASSQIQGDSYEQYF.

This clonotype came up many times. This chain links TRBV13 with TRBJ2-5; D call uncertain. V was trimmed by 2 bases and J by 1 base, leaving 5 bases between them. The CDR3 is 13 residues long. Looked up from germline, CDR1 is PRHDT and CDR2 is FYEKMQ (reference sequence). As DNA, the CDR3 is TGTGCCAGCAGCTTACAGGCCCAAGAGACCCAGTACTTC. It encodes CASSLQAQETQYF.

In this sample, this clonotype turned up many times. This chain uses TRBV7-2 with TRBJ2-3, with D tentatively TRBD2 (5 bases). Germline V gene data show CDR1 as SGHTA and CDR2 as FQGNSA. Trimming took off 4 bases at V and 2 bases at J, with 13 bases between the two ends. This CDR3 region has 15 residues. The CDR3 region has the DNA TGTGCCAGCAGCTCCACGGGGTCGTACACAGATACGCAGTATTTT. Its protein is CASSSTGSYTDTQYF.

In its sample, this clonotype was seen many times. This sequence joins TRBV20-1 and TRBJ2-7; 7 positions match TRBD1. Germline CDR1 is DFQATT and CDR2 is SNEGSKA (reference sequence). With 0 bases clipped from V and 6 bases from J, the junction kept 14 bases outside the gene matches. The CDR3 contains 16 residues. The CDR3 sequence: CSARDSKTGMAAEQYF. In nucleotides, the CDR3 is TGCAGTGCTAGAGATTCCAAGACAGGGATGGCGGCCGAGCAGTACTTC.